Each of the 18 T cell receptor beta chains below was sequenced from the same sample in a study of blood T cell repertoires in COVID-19. Some clones are missing from TCRdb's copy, which holds only in-frame ones; the method was immunoSEQ multiplex PCR. The data hold some 370,000 clones, with around 90% observed a single time. Input material: peripheral blood. These receptor sequences come from a man aged 18 to 30 with active or convalescent COVID-19.

CDR3 amino acids: CASSPGLGDEQFF. CDR3 DNA: TGTGCCAGCAGTCCAGGGCTTGGGGATGAGCAGTTCTTC. The V call is TRBV3-1 (or the pseudogene TRBV3-2), the J call TRBJ2-1; tentatively, D is TRBD1 (5 bases). V was clipped by 6 bases and J by 8 bases, with 14 bases between them. This CDR3 has 13 residues. CDR1 and CDR2 (germline): LGHDT, YNNKEL (reference sequence).

This chain joins TRBV7-3 and TRBJ1-3, with D possibly matching TRBD1 (6 bases). The CDR3 spans 14 residues. Germline CDR1 reads SGHTA; CDR2 reads FQGTGA. Trimming took 4 bases from V and 4 from J, leaving 11 bases between them. The CDR3 loop is CASSSTGFGNTIYF. CDR3 DNA sequence: TGTGCCAGCAGCTCCACAGGGTTCGGAAACACCATATATTTT.

The chain couples TRBV6-6 to TRBJ2-7; 8 nucleotides match TRBD1. This CDR3 spans 14 amino acids. Germline V gene lookup returns CDR1 MNHNY and CDR2 SVGAGI (reference sequence). V gave up 8 bases and J gave up 2 bases; unmatched junction bases: 8. The CDR3 DNA is TGTGCCAGCCAGGGGGCAGGGGGCACCTACGAGCAGTACTTC. Amino acids: CASQGAGGTYEQYF.

This chain uses TRBV18 with TRBJ2-2; perhaps TRBD1 as D (5 bases). CDR1 and CDR2 from the germline V gene are KGHSH and LQKENI. Trimming removed 0 bases at V and 0 bases at J, with 20 bases between. The CDR3 is made up of 20 amino acids. In DNA form, the CDR3 reads TGTGCCAGCTCACCACCGTTTTTACAGGTCCGCGGAGCGAACACCGGGGAGCTGTTTTTT. It encodes CASSPPFLQVRGANTGELFF. The variable domain in full, with the rest retrieved from reference TRBV18 and TRBJ2-2, is NAGVMQNPRHLVRRRGQEARLRCSPMKGHSHVYWYRQLPEEGLKFMVYLQKENIIDESGMPKERFSAEFPKEGPSILRIQQVVRGDSAAYFCASSPPFLQVRGANTGELFFGEGSRLTVL.

The rearrangement joins TRBV4-3 to TRBJ1-1; 9 bases are shared with TRBD1. V trimming: 5 bases; J trimming: 6 bases; junction bases outside the gene matches: 7. CDR3 size: 14 residues. Per germline, CDR1 LGHNA and CDR2 YSLEER. This CDR3 is CASSYDRGVPEAFF. CDR3 coding DNA: TGCGCCAGCAGCTACGACAGGGGGGTCCCTGAAGCTTTCTTT.

This chain uses TRBV9 with TRBJ1-2, with 8 bases aligning to TRBD1. Germline-derived CDR1 and CDR2 are SGDLS and YYNGEE. The V and J ends lost 3 bases and 8 bases, in that order; junction bases with no gene match: 3. The CDR3 covers 12 residues. Here the CDR3 DNA reads TGTGCCAGCAGCGCGACAGGGGTCGGCTACACCTTC. Translated: CASSATGVGYTF.

In the case of this clone: Other DNA sequences in this specimen translate into the identical CDR3. The rearrangement uses TRBV2 and TRBJ1-1, with 7 bases identical to TRBD1. Germline V gene lookup returns CDR1 SNHLY and CDR2 FYNNEI. The CDR3 loop spans 13 amino acids. The trim removed 5 bases at V and 1 base at J, leaving 1 base unmatched. CDR3 in DNA: TGTGCCAGCAGTAGACAGGGGAACACTGAAGCTTTCTTT. It codes for CASSRQGNTEAFF.

This clone was found once. The gene calls are TRBV19 and TRBJ2-1, with D uncertain. V lost 4 bases and J 4 bases, leaving 5 bases between the germline ends. The germline gives CDR1 LNHDA, CDR2 SQIVND (reference sequence). The CDR3 covers 12 residues. The DNA for the CDR3 is TGTGCCAGTAGTACGCGGTACAATGAGCAGTTCTTC. It encodes CASSTRYNEQFF.

This chain uses TRBV19 with TRBJ2-3, with 10 bases fitting TRBD1. The CDR3 sequence is 15 residues long. Germline V CDR1 and CDR2: LNHDA, SQIVND (reference sequence). The J segment lost 1 base and the V segment lost 3 bases, leaving 1 base of the junction unmatched. The DNA of the CDR3 is TGTGCCAGTAGTATCGGGACAGGGGGCACAGATACGCAGTATTTT. This sequence encodes CASSIGTGGTDTQYF. Full variable domain (rest looked up from reference TRBV19 and TRBJ2-3): DGGITQSPKYLFRKEGQNVTLSCEQNLNHDAMYWYRQDPGQGLRLIYYSQIVNDFQKGDIAEGYSVSREKKESFPLTVTSAQKNPTAFYLCASSIGTGGTDTQYFGPGTRLTVL.

The genes are TRBV7-9 and TRBJ2-5; 7 bases align to TRBD1. This CDR3 region has 14 residues. V was clipped by 5 bases and J by 4 bases; unmatched bases: 7. CDR1 is SEHNR and CDR2 is FQNEAQ in the germline V gene (reference sequence). CDR3 in amino acids: CASSLSRQGETQYF. CDR3 DNA sequence: TGTGCCAGCAGCCTTAGTCGACAGGGAGAGACCCAGTACTTC.

The chain is built from TRBV5-6 and TRBJ2-5; TRBD2 aligns across 10 bases. The V gene's germline CDR1 is SGHDT and CDR2 YYEEEE. The CDR3 has 15 amino acids. The V and J ends lost 3 bases and 1 base, in that order; junction bases with no gene match: 3. CDR3 bases: TGTGCCAGCAGCTCTATAGCGGGGGGCCAAGAGACCCAGTACTTC. Its translation: CASSSIAGGQETQYF.

This clone showed up just once. V is TRBV6-5 and J is TRBJ1-2; 9 bases align to TRBD1. The CDR3 consists of 16 residues. In germline, CDR1 is MNHEY, CDR2 SVGAGI. The junction had 8 bases not matched to a gene; V was cut back by 0 bases and J by 6 bases. Here the CDR3 reads CASSYSHRGTGNGYTF. CDR3 DNA: TGTGCCAGCAGTTACTCCCACCGTGGGACAGGGAATGGCTACACCTTC.

V gene TRBV28 combines with J gene TRBJ2-7, with D unresolved. The V end was cut by 5 bases, the J end by 0 bases, with 8 bases between. The germline CDR1 and CDR2 sequences are MDHEN and SYDVKM. There are 13 residues in the CDR3. CDR3 nucleotides: TGTGCCAGCAGTCCCCCCCTCTCCTACGAGCAGTACTTC. It is translated as CASSPPLSYEQYF.

The chain links TRBV7-2 to TRBJ2-7, with a weak D call TRBD1 (5 bases). CDR3 length: 13 residues. V dropped 6 bases and J dropped 3 bases, with 12 bases sitting between them. Germline assignment: CDR1 SGHTA and CDR2 FQGNSA. CDR3 loop: CASRQVPGYEQYF. The CDR3 nucleotides read TGTGCCAGCAGACAGGTACCCGGCTACGAGCAGTACTTC.

V and J are TRBV18 and TRBJ1-6; D unresolved. Germline V gene sequence: CDR1 KGHSH, CDR2 LQKENI. The V gene lost 3 bases and the J gene lost 11 bases, with 14 bases spanning the gap. This CDR3 contains 14 residues. The CDR3 is CASSPAGNGPPLHF. The DNA for the CDR3 is TGTGCCAGCTCACCTGCGGGGAACGGGCCACCCCTCCACTTT.

This chain joins TRBV5-1 and TRBJ2-7; D remains ambiguous. V lost 0 bases, J lost 2 bases, and 6 bases lay in between. Germline loops: CDR1 SGHRS, CDR2 YFSETQ. The CDR3 extends over 13 amino acids. CDR3 DNA: TGCGCCAGCAGCTTGGTGTCGGCCTACGAGCAGTACTTC. This encodes CASSLVSAYEQYF.

The chain joins TRBV29-1 to TRBJ1-1, with 9 nucleotides matching TRBD1. This CDR3 is built from 14 residues. V was clipped by 3 bases and J by 4 bases; unmatched bases: 6. Germline CDR1 SQVTM, CDR2 ANQGSEA. The CDR3 is CSVEADRGGTEAFF. The CDR3 DNA is TGCAGCGTTGAGGCTGACAGGGGGGGCACTGAAGCTTTCTTT.

The chain employs TRBV10-2 and TRBJ1-2; 7 nucleotides match TRBD1. After removal of 6 bases from V and 6 bases from J, the junction contained 7 bases not matched to a gene. The length of the CDR3 is 13 residues. Germline V gene lookup returns CDR1 WSHSY and CDR2 SAAADI. This CDR3 reads CASSPGQIHGYTF. The CDR3 region has the DNA TGCGCCAGCAGCCCGGGACAGATACATGGCTACACCTTC.